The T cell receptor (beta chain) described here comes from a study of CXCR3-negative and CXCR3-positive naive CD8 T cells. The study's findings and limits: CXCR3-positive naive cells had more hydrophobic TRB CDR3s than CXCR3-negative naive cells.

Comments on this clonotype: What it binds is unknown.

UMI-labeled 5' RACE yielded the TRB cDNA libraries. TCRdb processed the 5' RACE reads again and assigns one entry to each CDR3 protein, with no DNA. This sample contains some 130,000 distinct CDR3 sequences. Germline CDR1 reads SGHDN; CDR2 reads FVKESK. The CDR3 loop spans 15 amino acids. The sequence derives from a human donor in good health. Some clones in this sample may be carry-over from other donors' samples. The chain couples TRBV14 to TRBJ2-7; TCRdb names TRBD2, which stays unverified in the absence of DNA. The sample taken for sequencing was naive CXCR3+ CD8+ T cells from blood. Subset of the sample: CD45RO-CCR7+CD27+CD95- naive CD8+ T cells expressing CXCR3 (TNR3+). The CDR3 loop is CASSQEGTSDYEQYF.